This TCR beta chain was profiled in a study of blood T cell repertoires in COVID-19. Whole-study context: Collection of acute and convalescent COVID-19 samples took place in the United States, Italy and Spain. Sample material is recorded as cDNA or gDNA derived from T cells, B-cell-depleted T cells, or PBMCs.

Per the original methods: Estimation of nucleated cell counts was performed using reference gene primer amplification. Profiling relied on immunoSEQ multiplex PCR, and the TCRdb table lists in-frame clones only, not all of them. D and trimming were read from the DNA, whereas the V and J calls and clone size are those reported in that table. The repertoire holds about 210,000 clones, 89% seen once, with about 4.8% in the top ten. The CDR3 is 15 residues long. Germline V lookup: CDR1 SNHLY, CDR2 FYNNEI. Trimming cost V 5 bases and J 3 bases, with 13 bases left between them. The chain is built from TRBV2 and TRBJ2-2; possibly TRBD1 for D (7 bases). Sequencing was carried out using peripheral blood. This TCR came from a woman in her thirties or forties with acute or convalescent COVID-19. In DNA form, the CDR3 reads TGTGCCAGCAGTTTACAGGGGACTTACACCGGGGAGCTGTTTTTT. This translates into CASSLQGTYTGELFF.